A single sample is the source of the 25 T cell receptor beta chains below, sequenced in a study of tumor and adjacent non-tumor tissue in lung cancer. The library came from three nested PCR rounds adapted from ARM-PCR protocols. TCRdb re-derived calls from the multiplex PCR reads in MiXCR, one entry per CDR3 protein. The sample includes approximately 79,000 distinct CDR3 sequences, approximately 72% of them seen just once. The template was RNA from unsorted bulk tissue. Material: lung tumor tissue. The receptors originated from a woman in her 40s with non-small cell lung cancer.

Regarding this clonotype: An end of the junction differs from the germline gene, which may be a read error. V usage is TRBV4-2 and J usage is TRBJ1-2; D call uncertain. In germline, CDR1 is LGHNA, CDR2 YNFKEQ. The length of the CDR3 is 14 residues. The CDR3 here is CASSPPLQNYGYTF. In nucleotides, the CDR3 is TGTGCCAGCAGCCCTCCACTGCAAAACTATGGCTACACGTTC.

V and J are TRBV28 and TRBJ2-2; TRBD1 is a possible D gene (5 bases). From germline, CDR1 is MDHEN and CDR2 SYDVKM. The CDR3 covers 13 residues. Deletions cut 6 bases from V and 9 bases from J, with 14 bases between. The CDR3 DNA reads as TGTGCCAGCAGAATCGCGGACACTCGGGAGCTGTTTTTT. The encoded protein is CASRIADTRELFF.

The V and J genes are TRBV10-1 and TRBJ2-2; D uncertain. CDR1 and CDR2 (germline): WNHNN, SYGVQD (reference sequence). Trimming cost V 2 bases and J 5 bases, with 9 bases left between them. The CDR3 runs 14 residues. This CDR3 is CASSERVGTGELFF. In nucleotides, the CDR3 is TGCGCCAGCAGTGAGAGGGTGGGTACCGGGGAGCTGTTTTTT.

A remark on this clonotype: Since no conserved phenylalanine or tryptophan closes the CDR3, a read error is the likely cause. The chain couples TRBV11-2 to TRBJ2-1; D is perhaps TRBD2 (8 bases). From germline, CDR1 is SGHAT and CDR2 FQNNGV. V gave up 5 bases and J gave up 4 bases, with 21 bases separating them. CDR3 length: 17 amino acids. CDR3 coding DNA: TGTGCCAGCAGCCTCAGGACTAGCAGGGGGGCTTACAATGAGCAGTTCTTA. Its translation is CASSLRTSRGAYNEQFL.

By share, this clonotype ranks as medium-sized. This sequence joins TRBV4-1 and TRBJ2-5, with D tentatively TRBD1 (6 bases). Germline V gene lookup returns CDR1 MGHRA and CDR2 YSYEKL. The ends were cut back, 4 bases at V and 5 bases at J, with 14 bases in the middle. This CDR3 is built from 14 residues. CDR3 amino acids: CASSPPGERETQYF. The CDR3 nucleotides are TGCGCCAGCAGCCCCCCAGGGGAGCGGGAGACCCAGTACTTC.

V is TRBV6-5 and J is TRBJ2-3; no definite D call. Germline assignment: CDR1 MNHEY and CDR2 SVGAGI. The CDR3 covers 13 residues. The V gene lost 4 bases and the J gene lost 0 bases, with 5 bases spanning the gap. CDR3 in amino acids: CASSCRSTDTQYF. The CDR3 nucleotides are TGTGCCAGCAGTTGCAGGAGCACAGATACGCAGTATTTT.

With respect to this clonotype: One end of the junction varies from germline; a read error may be responsible. The chain carries TRBV7-9 and TRBJ2-7; 8 bases line up with TRBD2. This CDR3 is built from 19 residues. The V gene's germline CDR1 is SEHNR and CDR2 FQNEAQ (reference sequence). CDR3 protein: CANSLVPGVAGIVPYEQYF. As DNA, the CDR3 is TGTGCCAACAGCTTAGTTCCGGGAGTAGCGGGGATTGTACCTTACGAGCAGTACTTC. Variable domain in full (rest from reference TRBV7-9 and TRBJ2-7): DTGVSQNPRHKITKRGQNVTFRCDPISEHNRLYWYRQTLGQGPEFLTYFQNEAQLEKSRLLSDRFSAERPKGSFSTLEIQRTEQGDSAMYLCANSLVPGVAGIVPYEQYFGPGTRLTVT.

This clonotype was observed a handful of times. The genes are TRBV7-9 and TRBJ2-1; 8 positions match TRBD2. The CDR3 is 15 amino acids. The junction had 8 bases not matched to a gene; V was cut back by 1 base and J by 9 bases. Germline-derived CDR1 and CDR2 are SEHNR and FQNEAQ (reference sequence). CDR3 nucleotide sequence: TGTGCCAGCAGCTTAGTCGTAGCGGGGCGTGGTGAGCAGTTCTTC. Protein product: CASSLVVAGRGEQFF.

With respect to this clonotype: Compared with germline, one end of the junction differs, possibly owing to a read error. This rearrangement joins TRBV11-3 to TRBJ2-1; 12 bases map to TRBD1. Germline V gives CDR1 SGHNT, CDR2 YENEEA. This CDR3 has 14 residues. As DNA, the CDR3 is TGTCCCAGCTCCCCGGGACAGGGGGCGAATGAGCAGTTCTTC. Amino acids: CPSSPGQGANEQFF.

Turning to this clonotype: The CDR3 does not close with the conserved phenylalanine or tryptophan, likely indicating a read error. The chain links TRBV6-7 to TRBJ1-6; 7 nucleotides agree with TRBD1. TRBV6-7 is assigned to the ORF class and has an uncertain function. The CDR3 totals 16 residues. V was pared by 2 bases and J by 10 bases, with 11 bases of the junction left unmatched. CDR3 in DNA: TGTGCCAGCAGTTACCTCGACAGGGTAGGAATCTCACCCCTCCACCTT. It yields the protein CASSYLDRVGISPLHL.

Of note for this clonotype: It is likely a read error, because the conserved phenylalanine at the end of the CDR3 is missing. V usage is TRBV11-2 and J usage is TRBJ2-3; D remains unclear. This CDR3 region has 14 residues. Germline V gives CDR1 SGHAT, CDR2 FQNNGV. The CDR3 region is CTSSPLCAADTQYC. The CDR3 bases are TGTACCAGCAGCCCTCTATGCGCGGCAGATACGCAGTATTGT.

The chain has TRBV12-3 or TRBV12-4 and TRBJ2-5; 14 bases fit TRBD2. The CDR3 sequence is 15 residues long. With V trimmed by 6 bases and J by 5 bases, 5 bases remained unmatched. The CDR3, as DNA: TGTGCCAGCAGAGAAGGACTAGCGGGGGGCGAGACCCAGTACTTC. Its translation is CASREGLAGGETQYF.

This clonotype was counted ten times or more. V and J are TRBV19 and TRBJ2-2; D might be TRBD1 (5 bases). In germline, CDR1 is LNHDA, CDR2 SQIVND (reference sequence). V lost 7 bases to trimming and J lost 5 bases, with 17 bases between them. The CDR3 loop spans 15 amino acids. The CDR3 sequence is CASKTFDQGTGELFF. The CDR3 coding sequence is TGTGCCAGTAAGACATTTGATCAGGGAACCGGGGAGCTGTTTTTT.

This clonotype has more than one count but fewer than ten. The CDR3 nucleotides read TGTGCCAGCCGCACCAGCGGGGGCCAAACAGATACGCAGTATTTT. As protein: CASRTSGGQTDTQYF. This sequence joins TRBV7-8 and TRBJ2-3, with TRBD2 matching 8 bases. The ends lost 8 bases at V and 3 bases at J; junction bases unmatched: 10. Germline assignment: CDR1 SGHVS and CDR2 FQNEAQ. This CDR3 region has 15 residues.

With regard to this clonotype: The CDR3 does not end in the conserved phenylalanine or tryptophan, so this is likely a read error. Because the CDR3's place on the DNA is in doubt, the DNA is left out and the CDR3 is given as listed by TCRdb. The V call is TRBV6-2 or TRBV6-3, the J call TRBJ1-2; the DNA was not compared with TRBD1, the D call given in the table. From its first to its last residue, the CDR3 has 14 amino acids. Per germline, CDR1 MNHEY and CDR2 SVGEGT. This chain's CDR3 is CASNWKGVSYGYIL.

As for this clonotype: This CDR3 is missing its conserved last phenylalanine or tryptophan, likely due to a read error. The rearrangement joins TRBV5-1 to TRBJ2-3; TRBD2 agrees at 13 bases. Germline CDR1 and CDR2: SGHRS and YFSETQ. The CDR3 covers 16 residues. The CDR3 bases are TGCGCCAGCAGCGAGCGGACTAGCGGGGGCTCAGATGCGCAGTATTAT. Translated, it gives CASSERTSGGSDAQYY.

This clonotype was seen only a few times. A read error may be the cause here, since a much bigger clone is one base away. The chain links TRBV20-1 to TRBJ2-7; 7 nucleotides agree with TRBD2. Trimming at V came to 3 bases and at J to 1 base, leaving 6 bases not matched to a gene. In germline, CDR1 is DFQATT, CDR2 SNEGSKA (reference sequence). The CDR3 has 14 residues. The CDR3 nucleotides are TGCAGTGCTAGTTTCACGGGACTATCCTACGAGCAGTACTTC. It codes for CSASFTGLSYEQYF.

On this clonotype: The DNA is left out, because the CDR3 cannot be placed on it with certainty; the CDR3 is given as TCRdb lists it. The rearrangement links TRBV12-3 or TRBV12-4 to TRBJ1-2; no DNA check was done on the table's D call, TRBD1. With termini counted, the CDR3 has 14 amino acids. This CDR3 reads CGSSPGGAGYGCTF.

The table lists this clonotype with a count of one. One end of the junction does not line up with germline, which may come from a read error. The chain joins TRBV14 to TRBJ2-5; the D is unclear. The CDR3 has 16 residues. Germline CDR1 and CDR2: SGHDN and FVKESK. As DNA, the CDR3 is TGTGTCAGCAGCCATCGACGGGTAGAGACCGGGGAGACCCAGTACTTC. It is translated as CVSSHRRVETGETQYF.

This clonotype was seen just once. The V gene is TRBV12-3 or TRBV12-4, the J gene TRBJ2-7; D might be TRBD2 (5 bases). This CDR3 spans 14 amino acids. Trimming took off 3 bases at V and 8 bases at J, with 17 bases between the two ends. CDR3 sequence (DNA): TGTGCCAGCAGTTTCCGAAGACGGGATGGGAAGCAGTACTTC. Translated: CASSFRRRDGKQYF.

A note on this clonotype: The CDR3 carries no conserved terminal phenylalanine or tryptophan, so it likely arises from a read error. The chain couples TRBV12-3 or TRBV12-4 to TRBJ2-6; unclear D gene. The CDR3 has 15 amino acids. Between the trimmed V and J ends, which lost 5 bases and 0 bases, there was a span of 8 bases. The CDR3 nucleotides are TGTGCCAGCAGTCCCCACCGCTCTGGGGCCAACGTCCTGACTCGC. It translates to CASSPHRSGANVLTR.

The chain employs TRBV5-6 and TRBJ1-5; D gene uncertain. The closer fit of TRBJ2-3 to the DNA end suggests the J call may be wrong. Germline CDR1 is SGHDT and CDR2 is YYEEEE. This CDR3 contains 19 residues. CDR3 protein: CASSLGMASGLFPNQPQYF. The CDR3, as DNA: TGTGCCAGCAGCTTGGGTATGGCAAGTGGTCTCTTCCCCAATCAGCCCCAGTATTTT.

Regarding this clonotype: The junction departs from the called germline gene at one end, perhaps through a read error. The chain recombines TRBV4-1 with TRBJ1-2; D possibly corresponds to TRBD1 (5 bases). The germline CDR1 and CDR2 sequences are MGHRA and YSYEKL. This CDR3 has 13 residues. Here the CDR3 reads CASSQDDSYGYIF. For the CDR3, the DNA is TGCGCTAGCAGCCAAGATGACAGCTATGGCTACATCTTC.

With regard to this clonotype: The junction departs from germline at one end; a sequencing error may be responsible. This chain joins TRBV11-2 and TRBJ1-2; 8 bases agree with TRBD1. This CDR3 is 13 amino acids long. The germline gives CDR1 SGHAT, CDR2 FQNNGV. The CDR3 nucleotides read TGCGCCAGTAGCTTAGACAGGGGATCTGGCTGCACCTTC. Translation: CASSLDRGSGCTF.

Concerning this clonotype: One end of the junction is discordant with germline, which a read error may explain. In DNA form, the CDR3 reads TGTGCTAGCAGCCTAAACGGGGGTAGCACAGATACGCAGTATTTT. The encoded protein is CASSLNGGSTDTQYF. The V and J genes are TRBV11-2 and TRBJ2-3, with D maybe TRBD2 (6 bases). Germline values: CDR1 SGHAT, CDR2 FQNNGV. The length of the CDR3 is 15 residues.